This T cell receptor beta chain comes out of a study of naive and memory T cell subsets. Cells stained for CD3, CD4, CD8, CD45RA and CD27 were sorted into four subsets. As concerns this clonotype: Its matching antigen is unknown.

V dropped 8 bases and J dropped 4; count of bases not matched to a gene: 3. The CDR3 totals 14 residues. Germline V gives CDR1 SGHTA, CDR2 FQGNSA. The beta constant-region primer was an equimolar mix of two oligonucleotides covering TRBC1 and TRBC2. TCRdb reprocessed the UMI-ligation and nested PCR reads with MiXCR, giving one entry per CDR3 protein. In the table there are 65,000 to 85,000 distinct CDR3 sequences, less than 15% of which are singletons. The study, taken as a whole, reports: Clonotypes are single alpha or beta chains, not paired receptors. In CD4 and CD8 cells, diversity dropped from naive through EMRA. No ground truth validated the naive and memory repertoire findings.

Specimen: central memory CD4+ T cells from blood. The chain has TRBV7-2 and TRBJ1-4; 11 bases are a match to TRBD1. This receptor was identified in a human donor in good health. The DNA of the CDR3 is TGTGCCAGCGGGGGACAGGGGGTTAATGAAAAACTGTTTTTT. This gives the protein CASGGQGVNEKLFF.